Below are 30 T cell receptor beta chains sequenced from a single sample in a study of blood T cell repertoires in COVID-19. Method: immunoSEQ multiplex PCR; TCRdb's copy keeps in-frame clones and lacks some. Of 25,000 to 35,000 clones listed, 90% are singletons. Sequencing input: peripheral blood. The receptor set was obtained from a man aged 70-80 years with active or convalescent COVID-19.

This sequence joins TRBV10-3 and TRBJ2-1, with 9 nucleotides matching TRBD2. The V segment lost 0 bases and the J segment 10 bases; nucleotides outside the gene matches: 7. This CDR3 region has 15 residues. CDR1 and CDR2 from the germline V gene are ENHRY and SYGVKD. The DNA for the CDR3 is TGTGCCATCAGTGAGTCGCGGGGGGGCTCTTGGGAGCAGTTCTTC. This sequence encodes CAISESRGGSWEQFF.

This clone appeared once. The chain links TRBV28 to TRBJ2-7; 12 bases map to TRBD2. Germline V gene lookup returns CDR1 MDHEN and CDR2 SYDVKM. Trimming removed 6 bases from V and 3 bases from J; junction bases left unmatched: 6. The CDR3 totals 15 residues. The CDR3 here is CASSPSGRAGYEQYV. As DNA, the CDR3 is TGTGCCAGCAGCCCTAGCGGGAGGGCCGGCTACGAGCAGTACGTC.

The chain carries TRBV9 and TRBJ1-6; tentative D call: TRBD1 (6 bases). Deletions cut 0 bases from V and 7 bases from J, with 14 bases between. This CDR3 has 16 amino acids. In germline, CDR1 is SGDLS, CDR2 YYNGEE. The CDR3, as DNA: TGTGCCAGCAGCGTAGGGACAGCAACTGTGAATTCACCCCTCCACTTT. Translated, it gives CASSVGTATVNSPLHF.

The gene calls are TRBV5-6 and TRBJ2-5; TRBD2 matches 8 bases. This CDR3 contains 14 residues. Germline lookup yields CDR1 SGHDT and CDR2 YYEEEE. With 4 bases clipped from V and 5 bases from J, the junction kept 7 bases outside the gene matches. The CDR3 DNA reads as TGTGCCAGCAGCCGGGGGGGGGTCGGGGAGACCCAGTACTTC. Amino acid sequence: CASSRGGVGETQYF.

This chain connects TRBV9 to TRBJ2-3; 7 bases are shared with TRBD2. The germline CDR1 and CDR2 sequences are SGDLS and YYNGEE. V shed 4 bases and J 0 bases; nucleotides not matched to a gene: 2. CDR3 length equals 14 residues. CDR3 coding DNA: TGTGCCAGCAGCAATAGCGGGAGCACAGATACGCAGTATTTT. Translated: CASSNSGSTDTQYF.

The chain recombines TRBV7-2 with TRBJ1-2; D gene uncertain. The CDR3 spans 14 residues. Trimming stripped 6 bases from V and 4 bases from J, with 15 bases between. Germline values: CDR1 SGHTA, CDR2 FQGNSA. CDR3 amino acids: CASRNAPAVYGYTF. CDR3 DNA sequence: TGTGCCAGCAGAAACGCCCCCGCGGTCTATGGCTACACCTTC.

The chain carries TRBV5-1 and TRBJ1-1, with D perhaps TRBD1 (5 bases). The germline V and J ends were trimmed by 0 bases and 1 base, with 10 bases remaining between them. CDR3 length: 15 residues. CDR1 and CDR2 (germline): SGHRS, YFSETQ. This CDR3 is CASSLEGGQNTEAFF. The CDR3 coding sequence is TGCGCCAGCAGCTTGGAAGGCGGACAGAACACTGAAGCTTTCTTT.

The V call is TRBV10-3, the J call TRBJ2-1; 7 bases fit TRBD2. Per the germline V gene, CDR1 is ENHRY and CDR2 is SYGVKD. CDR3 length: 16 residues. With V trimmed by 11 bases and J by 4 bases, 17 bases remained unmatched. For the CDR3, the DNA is TGTGCCGTACTGAGAGGGTTGGCTAGCGGTTACAATGAGCAGTTCTTC. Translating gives CAVLRGLASGYNEQFF.

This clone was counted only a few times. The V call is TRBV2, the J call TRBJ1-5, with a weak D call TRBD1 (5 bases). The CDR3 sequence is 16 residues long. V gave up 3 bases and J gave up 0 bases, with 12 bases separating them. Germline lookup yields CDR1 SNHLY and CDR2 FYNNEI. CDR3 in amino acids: CASSEVQGFSNQPQHF. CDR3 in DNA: TGTGCCAGCAGTGAGGTGCAGGGCTTTAGCAATCAGCCCCAGCATTTT. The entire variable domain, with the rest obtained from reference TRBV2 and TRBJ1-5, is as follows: EPEVTQTPSHQVTQMGQEVILRCVPISNHLYFYWYRQILGQKVEFLVSFYNNEISEKSEIFDDQFSVERPDGSNFTLKIRSTKLEDSAMYFCASSEVQGFSNQPQHFGDGTRLSIL.

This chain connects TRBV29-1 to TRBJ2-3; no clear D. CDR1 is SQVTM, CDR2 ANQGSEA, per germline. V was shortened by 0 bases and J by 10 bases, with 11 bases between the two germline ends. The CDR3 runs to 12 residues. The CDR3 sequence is CSVEDAGQPQYF. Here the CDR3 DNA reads TGCAGCGTTGAAGATGCAGGTCAACCGCAGTATTTT.

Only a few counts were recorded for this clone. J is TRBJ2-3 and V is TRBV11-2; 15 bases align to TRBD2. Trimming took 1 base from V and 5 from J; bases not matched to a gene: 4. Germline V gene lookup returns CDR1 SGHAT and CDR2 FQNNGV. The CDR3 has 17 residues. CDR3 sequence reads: CASSLGTSGRGGDTQYF. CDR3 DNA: TGTGCCAGCAGCTTAGGGACTAGCGGGAGGGGTGGAGATACGCAGTATTTT.

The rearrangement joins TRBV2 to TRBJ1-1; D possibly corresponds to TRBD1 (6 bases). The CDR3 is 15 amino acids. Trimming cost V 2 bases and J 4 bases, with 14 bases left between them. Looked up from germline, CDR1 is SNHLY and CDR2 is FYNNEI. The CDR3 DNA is TGTGCCAGCAGTGAACAGGGGTCTCTTAGCACTGAAGCTTTCTTT. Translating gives CASSEQGSLSTEAFF.

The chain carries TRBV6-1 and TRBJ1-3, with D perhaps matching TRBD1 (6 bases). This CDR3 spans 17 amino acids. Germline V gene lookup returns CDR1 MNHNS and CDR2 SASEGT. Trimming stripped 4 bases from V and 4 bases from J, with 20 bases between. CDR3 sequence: CASSASDRTGAGNTIYF. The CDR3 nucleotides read TGTGCCAGCAGTGCCTCAGACAGGACTGGGGCGGGAAACACCATATATTTT.

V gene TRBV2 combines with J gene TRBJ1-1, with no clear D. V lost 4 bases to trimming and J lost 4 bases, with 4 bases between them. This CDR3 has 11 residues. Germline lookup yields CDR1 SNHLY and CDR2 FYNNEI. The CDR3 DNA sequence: TGTGCCAGCAGTGTGGCCACTGAAGCTTTCTTT. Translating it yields CASSVATEAFF.

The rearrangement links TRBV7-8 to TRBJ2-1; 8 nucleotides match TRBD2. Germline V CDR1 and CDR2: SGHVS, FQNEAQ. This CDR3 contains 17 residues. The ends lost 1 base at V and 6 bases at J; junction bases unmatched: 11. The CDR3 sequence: CASSLVGGLGGSNEQFF. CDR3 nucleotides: TGTGCCAGCAGCTTAGTCGGGGGACTAGGGGGTTCCAATGAGCAGTTCTTC. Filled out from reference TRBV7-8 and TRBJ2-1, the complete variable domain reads GAGVSQSPRYKVAKRGQDVALRCDPISGHVSLFWYQQALGQGPEFLTYFQNEAQLDKSGLPSDRFFAERPEGSVSTLKIQRTQQEDSAVYLCASSLVGGLGGSNEQFFGPGTRLTVL.

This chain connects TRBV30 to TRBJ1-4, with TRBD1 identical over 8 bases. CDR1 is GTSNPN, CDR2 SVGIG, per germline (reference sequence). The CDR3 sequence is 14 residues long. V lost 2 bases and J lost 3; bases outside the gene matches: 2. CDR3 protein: CAWSTGGANEKLFF. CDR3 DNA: TGTGCCTGGAGTACAGGGGGAGCTAATGAAAAACTGTTTTTT. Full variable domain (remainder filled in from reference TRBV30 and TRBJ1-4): SQTIHQWPATLVQPVGSPLSLECTVEGTSNPNLYWYRQAAGRGLQLLFYSVGIGQISSEVPQNLSASRPQDRQFILSSKKLLLSDSGFYLCAWSTGGANEKLFFGSGTQLSVL.

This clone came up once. CDR3 in DNA: TGCGCCAGCAGCCCCCCGGGACAGGTCGGAGAGCAGTACTTC. It encodes CASSPPGQVGEQYF. The gene calls are TRBV5-1 and TRBJ2-7; 8 nucleotides agree with TRBD1. This CDR3 has 14 residues. V gave up 4 bases and J gave up 7 bases; unmatched junction bases: 10. Per the germline V gene, CDR1 is SGHRS and CDR2 is YFSETQ.

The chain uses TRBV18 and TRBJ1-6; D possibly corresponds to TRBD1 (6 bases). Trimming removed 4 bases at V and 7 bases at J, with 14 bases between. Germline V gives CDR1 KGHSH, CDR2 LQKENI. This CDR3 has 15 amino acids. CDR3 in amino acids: CASSLSQGQNSPLHF. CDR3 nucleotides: TGTGCCAGCTCACTCTCACAGGGCCAGAATTCACCCCTCCACTTT.

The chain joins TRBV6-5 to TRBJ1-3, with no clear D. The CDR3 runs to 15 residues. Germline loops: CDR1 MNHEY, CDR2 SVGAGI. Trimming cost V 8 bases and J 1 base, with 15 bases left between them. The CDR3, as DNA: TGTGCCAGCTCACTAGTGAGGGTGTCTGGAAACACCATATATTTT. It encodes CASSLVRVSGNTIYF.

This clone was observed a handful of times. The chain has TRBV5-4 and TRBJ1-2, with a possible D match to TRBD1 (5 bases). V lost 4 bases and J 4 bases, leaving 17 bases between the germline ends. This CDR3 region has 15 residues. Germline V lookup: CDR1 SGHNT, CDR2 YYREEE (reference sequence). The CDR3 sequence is CASSPAAGTLYGYTF. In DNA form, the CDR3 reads TGTGCCAGCAGCCCAGCCGCCGGGACTCTCTATGGCTACACCTTC.

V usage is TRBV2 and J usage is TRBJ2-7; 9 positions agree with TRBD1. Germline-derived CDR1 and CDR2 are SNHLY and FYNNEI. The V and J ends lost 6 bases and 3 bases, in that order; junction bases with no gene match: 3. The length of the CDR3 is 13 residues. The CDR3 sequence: CASSLTGGYEQYF. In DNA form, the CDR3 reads TGTGCCAGCAGCCTGACAGGGGGCTACGAGCAGTACTTC. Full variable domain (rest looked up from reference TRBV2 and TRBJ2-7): EPEVTQTPSHQVTQMGQEVILRCVPISNHLYFYWYRQILGQKVEFLVSFYNNEISEKSEIFDDQFSVERPDGSNFTLKIRSTKLEDSAMYFCASSLTGGYEQYFGPGTRLTVT.

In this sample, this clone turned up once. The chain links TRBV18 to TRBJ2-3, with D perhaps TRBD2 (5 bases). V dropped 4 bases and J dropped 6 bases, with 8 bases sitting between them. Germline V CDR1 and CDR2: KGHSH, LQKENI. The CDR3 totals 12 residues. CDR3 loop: CASSQTGDTQYF. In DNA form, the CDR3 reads TGTGCCAGCTCACAAACGGGGGATACGCAGTATTTT.

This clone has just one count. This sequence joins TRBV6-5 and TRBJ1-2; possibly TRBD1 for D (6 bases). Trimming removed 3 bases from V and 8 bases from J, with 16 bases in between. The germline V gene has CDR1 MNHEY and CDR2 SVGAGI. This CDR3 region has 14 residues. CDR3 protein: CASSYGQTFGGYTF. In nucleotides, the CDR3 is TGTGCCAGCAGTTATGGACAGACTTTTGGCGGCTACACCTTC.

The CDR3 protein is CASKTRTMNTEAFF. The CDR3 DNA follows: TGTGCCAGCAAAACGAGAACCATGAACACTGAAGCTTTCTTT. V and J are TRBV6-5 and TRBJ1-1, with D unclear. Germline CDR1 and CDR2: MNHEY and SVGAGI. V lost 7 bases and J lost 0, with 12 bases in between. The CDR3 runs 14 residues.

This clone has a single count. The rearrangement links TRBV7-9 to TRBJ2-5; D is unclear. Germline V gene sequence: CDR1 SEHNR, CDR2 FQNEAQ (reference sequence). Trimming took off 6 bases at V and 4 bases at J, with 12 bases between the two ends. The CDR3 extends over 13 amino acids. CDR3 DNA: TGTGCCAGCAGAATACTCTCCCGAGAGACCCAGTACTTC. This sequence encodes CASRILSRETQYF. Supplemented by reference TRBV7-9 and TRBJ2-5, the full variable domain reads DTGVSQNPRHKITKRGQNVTFRCDPISEHNRLYWYRQTLGQGPEFLTYFQNEAQLEKSRLLSDRFSAERPKGSFSTLEIQRTEQGDSAMYLCASRILSRETQYFGPGTRLLVL.

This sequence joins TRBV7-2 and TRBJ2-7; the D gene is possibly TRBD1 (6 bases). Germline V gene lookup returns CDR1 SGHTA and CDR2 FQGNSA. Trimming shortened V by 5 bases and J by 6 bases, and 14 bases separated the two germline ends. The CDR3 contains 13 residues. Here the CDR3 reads CASSDYPGVEQYF. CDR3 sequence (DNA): TGTGCCAGCAGCGACTATCCAGGGGTCGAGCAGTACTTC. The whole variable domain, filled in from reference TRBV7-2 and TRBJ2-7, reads GAGVSQSPSNKVTEKGKDVELRCDPISGHTALYWYRQSLGQGLEFLIYFQGNSAPDKSGLPSDRFSAERTGGSVSTLTIQRTQQEDSAVYLCASSDYPGVEQYFGPGTRLTVT.

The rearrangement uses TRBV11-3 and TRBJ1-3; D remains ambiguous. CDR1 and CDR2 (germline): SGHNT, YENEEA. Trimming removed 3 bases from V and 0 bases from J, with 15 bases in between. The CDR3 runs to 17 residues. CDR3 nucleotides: TGTGCCAGCAGCTTGGAGGGTTCGGGAATCTCTGGAAACACCATATATTTT. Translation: CASSLEGSGISGNTIYF.

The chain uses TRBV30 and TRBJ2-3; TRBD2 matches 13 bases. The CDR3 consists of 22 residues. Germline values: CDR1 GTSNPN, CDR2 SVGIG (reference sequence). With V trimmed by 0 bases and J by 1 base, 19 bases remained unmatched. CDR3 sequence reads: CAWSVVVTSGGAPLPGTDTQYF. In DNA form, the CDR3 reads TGTGCCTGGAGTGTAGTCGTTACTAGCGGGGGGGCACCTCTTCCTGGCACAGATACGCAGTATTTT. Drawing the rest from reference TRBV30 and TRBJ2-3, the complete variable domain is SQTIHQWPATLVQPVGSPLSLECTVEGTSNPNLYWYRQAAGRGLQLLFYSVGIGQISSEVPQNLSASRPQDRQFILSSKKLLLSDSGFYLCAWSVVVTSGGAPLPGTDTQYFGPGTRLTVL.

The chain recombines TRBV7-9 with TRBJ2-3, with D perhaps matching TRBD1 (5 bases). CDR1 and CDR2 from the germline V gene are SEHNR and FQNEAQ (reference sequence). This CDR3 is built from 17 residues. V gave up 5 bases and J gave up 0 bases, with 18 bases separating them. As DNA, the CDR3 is TGTGCCAGCAGCCCTGGGGCCTGGTGGCAGAGCACAGATACGCAGTATTTT. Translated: CASSPGAWWQSTDTQYF.

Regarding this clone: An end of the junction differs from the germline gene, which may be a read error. DNA of the CDR3: TGTGCTAGCAGCCCTCGACTAGCGGGGACTAATGAGCAGTTCTTC. Its protein is CASSPRLAGTNEQFF. The chain is built from TRBV7-7 and TRBJ2-1; 11 bases agree with TRBD2. In germline, CDR1 is SSHAT, CDR2 FNYEAQ (reference sequence). The CDR3 runs to 15 residues.